These 5 T cell receptor beta chains were sequenced from one sample in a study of CD8 T cells in Susac syndrome. With random hexamers, 0.5 to 1 ug RNA was reverse transcribed. Via MiXCR, TCRdb re-called the immunoSEQ multiplex PCR reads, giving one row per CDR3 protein. This sample has 95,000 to 150,000 distinct CDR3 sequences, with just under 95% found just once. The source material was CD8+ T cells from PBMCs. The origin of the receptors is a human donor with Susac syndrome.

This chain joins TRBV29-1 and TRBJ1-1; D uncertain. CDR1 SQVTM and CDR2 ANQGSEA come from the germline V gene. The ends were cut back, 7 bases at V and 7 bases at J, with 10 bases in the middle. The CDR3 extends over 10 amino acids. The CDR3 DNA reads as TGCAGCGCCTTCCACCTTGAAGCTTTCTTT. Translating gives CSAFHLEAFF.

The chain has TRBV12-3 or TRBV12-4 and TRBJ2-1; 8 nucleotides match TRBD2. This CDR3 spans 15 amino acids. The J segment lost 8 bases and the V segment lost 7 bases, leaving 13 bases of the junction unmatched. The CDR3 protein is CASTPTGGAEDEQFF. CDR3 sequence (DNA): TGTGCCAGCACCCCGACCGGGGGGGCCGAAGATGAGCAGTTCTTC.

This chain links TRBV5-6 with TRBJ1-5; D ambiguous. CDR3 size: 13 residues. Looked up from germline, CDR1 is SGHDT and CDR2 is YYEEEE. V was pared by 4 bases and J by 1 base, with 6 bases between. The DNA for the CDR3 is TGTGCCAGCAGCCGTCAAAGCAATCAGCCCCAGCATTTT. Translating it yields CASSRQSNQPQHF. Supplemented by reference TRBV5-6 and TRBJ1-5, the full variable domain reads DAGVTQSPTHLIKTRGQQVTLRCSPKSGHDTVSWYQQALGQGPQFIFQYYEEEERQRGNFPDRFSGHQFPNYSSELNVNALLLGDSALYLCASSRQSNQPQHFGDGTRLSIL.

The chain couples TRBV29-1 to TRBJ1-5, with a possible D match to TRBD1 (5 bases). The V gene lost 3 bases and the J gene lost 5 bases, with 11 bases spanning the gap. CDR1 SQVTM and CDR2 ANQGSEA come from the germline V gene. The CDR3 extends over 13 amino acids. The CDR3 spells CSVDAGRDQPQHF. DNA of the CDR3: TGCAGCGTTGACGCAGGGCGAGATCAGCCCCAGCATTTT.

J is TRBJ1-3 and V is TRBV4-1; no clear D. Germline V gene lookup returns CDR1 MGHRA and CDR2 YSYEKL. The CDR3 covers 15 residues. With 0 bases removed from V and 3 bases from J, the gap between germline ends came to 9 bases. The CDR3 reads CASSQEGGSGNTIYF. The CDR3 DNA is TGCGCCAGCAGCCAAGAAGGAGGGAGTGGAAACACCATATATTTT.